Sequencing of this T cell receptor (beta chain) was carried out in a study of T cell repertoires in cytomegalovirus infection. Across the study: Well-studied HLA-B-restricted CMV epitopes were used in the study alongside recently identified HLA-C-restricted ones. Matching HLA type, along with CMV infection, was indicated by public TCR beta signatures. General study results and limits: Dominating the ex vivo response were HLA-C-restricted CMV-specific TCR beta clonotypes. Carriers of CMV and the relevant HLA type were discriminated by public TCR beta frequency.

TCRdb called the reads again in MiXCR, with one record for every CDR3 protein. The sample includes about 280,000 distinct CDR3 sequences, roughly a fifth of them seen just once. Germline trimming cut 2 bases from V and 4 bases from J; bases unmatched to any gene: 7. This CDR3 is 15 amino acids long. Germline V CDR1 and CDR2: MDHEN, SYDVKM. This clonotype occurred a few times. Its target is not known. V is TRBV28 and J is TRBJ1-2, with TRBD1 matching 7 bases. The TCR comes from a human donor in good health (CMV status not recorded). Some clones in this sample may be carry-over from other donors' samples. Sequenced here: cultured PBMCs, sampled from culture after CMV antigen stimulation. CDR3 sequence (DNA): TGTGCCAGCAGTTTACTTCAGGGGGGGGCCTATGGCTACACCTTC. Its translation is CASSLLQGGAYGYTF.